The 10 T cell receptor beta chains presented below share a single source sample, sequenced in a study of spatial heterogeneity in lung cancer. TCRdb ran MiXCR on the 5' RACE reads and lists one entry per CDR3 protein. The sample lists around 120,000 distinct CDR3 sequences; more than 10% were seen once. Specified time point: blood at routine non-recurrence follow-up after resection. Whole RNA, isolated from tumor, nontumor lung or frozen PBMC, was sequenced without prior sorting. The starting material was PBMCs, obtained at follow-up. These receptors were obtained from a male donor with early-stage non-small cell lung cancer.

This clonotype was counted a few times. DNA for the CDR3: TGTGCCAGCAGTTATAGAAAGACACAGGGGGGCGGTGAAAAACTGTTTTTT. Translated: CASSYRKTQGGGEKLFF. This chain links TRBV6-5 with TRBJ1-4; TRBD1 agrees at 8 bases. Trimming took 3 bases from V and 7 from J; bases not matched to a gene: 13. The CDR3 length is 17 residues. Per germline, CDR1 MNHEY and CDR2 SVGAGI.

DNA of the CDR3: TGTGCCAGCAGTTTAGGGGACCCGGGGGGGAATCAGCCCCAGCATTTT. This encodes CASSLGDPGGNQPQHF. The J gene is TRBJ1-5, the V gene TRBV12-3 or TRBV12-4; D is possibly TRBD1 (5 bases). V was shortened by 1 base and J by 4 bases, with 14 bases between the two germline ends. The CDR3 runs to 16 residues.

CDR3 sequence: CASSSVAGARYNEQFF. For the CDR3, the DNA is TGTGCCAGTAGTTCTGTAGCGGGGGCCCGATACAATGAGCAGTTCTTC. V usage is TRBV19 and J usage is TRBJ2-1; TRBD2 aligns across 9 bases. V dropped 5 bases and J dropped 4; count of bases not matched to a gene: 9. The CDR3 is 16 residues long. Looked up from germline, CDR1 is LNHDA and CDR2 is SQIVND (reference sequence).

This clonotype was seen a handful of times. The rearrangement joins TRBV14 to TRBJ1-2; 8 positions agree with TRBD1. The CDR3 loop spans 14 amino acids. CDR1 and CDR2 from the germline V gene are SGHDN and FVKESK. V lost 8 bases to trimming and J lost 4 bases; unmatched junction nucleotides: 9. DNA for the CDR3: TGTGCCAGCGGACTCGGACAGGGTGGCTATGGCTACACCTTC. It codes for CASGLGQGGYGYTF.

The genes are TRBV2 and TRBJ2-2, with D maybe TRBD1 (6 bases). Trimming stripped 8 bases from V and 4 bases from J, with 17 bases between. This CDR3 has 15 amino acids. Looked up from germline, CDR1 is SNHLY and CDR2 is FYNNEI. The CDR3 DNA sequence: TGTGCCAGCCAGCCCCGGACAGACCTCACCGGGGAGCTGTTTTTT. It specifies CASQPRTDLTGELFF.

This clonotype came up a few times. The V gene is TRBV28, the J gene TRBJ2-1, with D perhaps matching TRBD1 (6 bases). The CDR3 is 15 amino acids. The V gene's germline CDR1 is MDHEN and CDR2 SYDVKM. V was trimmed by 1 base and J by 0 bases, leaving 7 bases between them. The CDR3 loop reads CASSLLGASYNEQFF. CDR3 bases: TGTGCCAGCAGTTTATTGGGGGCCTCCTACAATGAGCAGTTCTTC. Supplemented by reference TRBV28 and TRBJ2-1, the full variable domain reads DVKVTQSSRYLVKRTGEKVFLECVQDMDHENMFWYRQDPGLGLRLIYFSYDVKMKEKGDIPEGYSVSREKKERFSLILESASTNQTSMYLCASSLLGASYNEQFFGPGTRLTVL.

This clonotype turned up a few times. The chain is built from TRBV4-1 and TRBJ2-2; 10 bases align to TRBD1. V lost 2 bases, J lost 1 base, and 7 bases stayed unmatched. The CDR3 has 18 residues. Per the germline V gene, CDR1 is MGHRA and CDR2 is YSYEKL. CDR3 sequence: CASSQSSDRGQNTGELFF. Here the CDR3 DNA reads TGCGCCAGCAGCCAATCCTCAGACAGGGGGCAGAACACCGGGGAGCTGTTTTTT.

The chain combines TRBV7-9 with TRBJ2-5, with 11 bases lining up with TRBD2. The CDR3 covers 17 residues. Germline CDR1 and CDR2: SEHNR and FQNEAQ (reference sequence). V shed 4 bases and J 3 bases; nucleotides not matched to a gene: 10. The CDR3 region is CASSWPLLAGGEETQYF. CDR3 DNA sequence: TGTGCCAGCAGCTGGCCCTTGCTAGCGGGGGGAGAAGAGACCCAGTACTTC.

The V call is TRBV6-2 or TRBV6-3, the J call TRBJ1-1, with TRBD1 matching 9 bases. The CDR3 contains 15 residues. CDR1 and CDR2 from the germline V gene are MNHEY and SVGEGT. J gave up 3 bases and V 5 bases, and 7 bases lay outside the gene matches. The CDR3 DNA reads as TGTGCCAGCAGTAAACACCGGGACAGGGACACTGAAGCTTTCTTT. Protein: CASSKHRDRDTEAFF.

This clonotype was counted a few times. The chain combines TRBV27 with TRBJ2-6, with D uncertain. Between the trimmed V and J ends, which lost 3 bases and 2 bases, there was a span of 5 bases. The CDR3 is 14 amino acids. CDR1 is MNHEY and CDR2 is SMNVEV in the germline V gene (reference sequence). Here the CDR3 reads CASSLGAGANVLTF. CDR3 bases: TGTGCCAGCAGTTTGGGCGCTGGGGCCAACGTCCTGACTTTC.